This T cell receptor (beta chain) was recorded in a study of shared clonotypes between healthy human individuals. Study-level background: Three plates were used per donor for CD4 naive, three for CD4 memory, two for CD8 naive and one for CD8 memory.

Germline-derived CDR1 and CDR2 are MGHDK and SYGVNS. The CDR3 sequence is 13 residues long. Trimming pared 5 bases from V and 2 bases from J, leaving 9 bases between. A CD45RA+ naive subset and a CD45RA-negative memory subset were split from CD4+ cells. The table came from immunoSEQ multiplex PCR; TCRdb's copy has only in-frame clones and leaves some out. The sample carries about 2.4 million clones, approximately 90% recorded once. The chain links TRBV25-1 to TRBJ1-2, with D possibly being TRBD1 (6 bases). This TCR was recovered from a man younger than 35 in good health. The sample was naive CD4+ T cells sorted from blood. Sample subset: CD45RA+ positively selected. The DNA for the CDR3 is TGTGCCAGCAGTTCAGGGGTGAACTATGGCTACACCTTC. Protein: CASSSGVNYGYTF.